The 4 T cell receptor beta chains below come from one sample, sequenced in a study of blood T cell repertoires in COVID-19. TCRdb's table, derived via immunoSEQ multiplex PCR, lists solely in-frame clones and lacks some. The sample records some 89,000 clones, 81% being singletons. Input material: peripheral blood. Receptors were obtained from a man aged 55-75 years with acute or convalescent COVID-19.

The chain carries TRBV4-3 and TRBJ2-1; D possibly corresponds to TRBD2 (6 bases). Trimming cost V 1 base and J 8 bases, with 15 bases left between them. CDR3 size: 15 residues. Germline CDR1 LGHNA, CDR2 YSLEER. The CDR3 protein is CASSQGHGSGDEQFF. Here the CDR3 DNA reads TGCGCCAGCAGCCAAGGCCACGGGAGCGGCGATGAGCAGTTCTTC.

The rearrangement uses TRBV27 and TRBJ2-1; 7 nucleotides align to TRBD2. V shed 2 bases, J shed 0 bases, and the junction held 10 bases outside the gene matches. CDR3 length: 18 residues. CDR1 MNHEY and CDR2 SMNVEV come from the germline V gene (reference sequence). The CDR3 nucleotides are TGTGCCAGCAGTTTAAAGGGCGGGAGTCCGTACTCCTACAATGAGCAGTTCTTC. This translates into CASSLKGGSPYSYNEQFF.

This clone was counted at least ten times. V gene TRBV7-2 combines with J gene TRBJ2-3, with D tentatively TRBD1 (5 bases). V lost 2 bases, J lost 0 bases, and 6 bases lay in between. The germline gives CDR1 SGHTA, CDR2 FQGNSA. CDR3 length: 14 amino acids. As DNA, the CDR3 is TGTGCCAGCAGCTTACAGGGCAGCACAGATACGCAGTATTTT. It yields the protein CASSLQGSTDTQYF.

CDR3: CASSNPQGISLDTQYF. The CDR3 bases are TGTGCCAGCAGCAACCCCCAGGGTATTAGTCTAGATACGCAGTATTTT. The V and J genes are TRBV11-3 and TRBJ2-3, with TRBD1 as a possible D gene (5 bases). The V end lost 5 bases, the J end lost 5 bases, and 20 bases lay between the germline ends. The CDR3 has 16 amino acids. Germline loops: CDR1 SGHNT, CDR2 YENEEA.